These 25 T cell receptor beta chains were sequenced from one sample in a study of blood T cells in healthy people across ages. A second PCR of 7 to 11 cycles used a sample-barcoded 5' primer and a J-beta primer mix. MiXCR, applied by TCRdb to the 5' RACE reads, yields one record per CDR3 protein. The sample lists 800,000 to 950,000 distinct CDR3 sequences, around 49% occurring once. Sequenced: blood. The receptors shown here come from a man aged 25-45 years in good health.

The V and J genes are TRBV27 and TRBJ2-7, with 7 nucleotides matching TRBD2. V shed 3 bases, J shed 0 bases, and the junction held 5 bases outside the gene matches. Germline assignment: CDR1 MNHEY and CDR2 SMNVEV (reference sequence). The CDR3 contains 15 residues. The CDR3 spells CASSFSSGSSYEQYF. CDR3 sequence (DNA): TGTGCCAGCAGTTTTTCTAGCGGTAGCTCCTACGAGCAGTACTTC.

In this sample, this clonotype turned up many times. J is TRBJ2-5 and V is TRBV3-1, with D unclear. CDR1 is LGHDT, CDR2 YNNKEL, per germline (reference sequence). V lost 1 base and J 4 bases, leaving 13 bases between the germline ends. CDR3 length: 15 amino acids. CDR3 protein: CASSQVGHSRETQYF. Here the CDR3 DNA reads TGTGCCAGCAGCCAAGTCGGCCACTCTCGAGAGACCCAGTACTTC.

This rearrangement joins TRBV27 to TRBJ2-1; D call uncertain. V lost 7 bases, J lost 3 bases, and 13 bases lay in between. Germline lookup yields CDR1 MNHEY and CDR2 SMNVEV (reference sequence). The CDR3 length is 14 residues. The chain's CDR3 is CASNKPGGYNEQFF. CDR3 sequence (DNA): TGTGCCAGCAATAAACCCGGTGGCTACAATGAGCAGTTCTTC.

This clonotype has only one observation. The chain recombines TRBV27 with TRBJ1-1, with D uncertain. V lost 8 bases and J lost 0, with 16 bases in between. This CDR3 has 15 residues. CDR1 and CDR2 (germline): MNHEY, SMNVEV (reference sequence). DNA for the CDR3: TGTGCCAGCGGCTACTTTGGGGTCATGAACACTGAAGCTTTCTTT. Translated, it gives CASGYFGVMNTEAFF.

The rearrangement links TRBV20-1 to TRBJ1-1, with a tentative D call TRBD1 (6 bases). The CDR3 totals 13 residues. Germline V CDR1 and CDR2: DFQATT, SNEGSKA (reference sequence). Trimming removed 6 bases from V and 5 bases from J, with 16 bases in between. The CDR3: CSAVPGQRTEAFF. The CDR3 DNA reads as TGCAGTGCGGTGCCGGGACAAAGGACTGAAGCTTTCTTT.

This rearrangement joins TRBV7-2 to TRBJ2-1, with D possibly matching TRBD2 (5 bases). The CDR3 has 16 residues. Trimming removed 4 bases at V and 2 bases at J, with 15 bases between. The germline gives CDR1 SGHTA, CDR2 FQGNSA. As DNA, the CDR3 is TGTGCCAGCAGCTCAACTAGGACTGTTACCTACAATGAGCAGTTCTTC. Amino acid sequence: CASSSTRTVTYNEQFF.

This clonotype was recorded a few times. The chain is built from TRBV4-3 and TRBJ2-3; 9 bases fit TRBD1. Per the germline V gene, CDR1 is LGHNA and CDR2 is YSLEER. This CDR3 comprises 16 residues. Trimming removed 0 bases from V and 8 bases from J; junction bases left unmatched: 9. CDR3 amino acids: CASSQDPTGGRGTQYF. CDR3 coding DNA: TGCGCCAGCAGCCAAGATCCAACAGGGGGCCGGGGTACGCAGTATTTT.

This clonotype was counted a few times. V is TRBV20-1 and J is TRBJ2-1; 10 bases match TRBD1. This CDR3 has 14 residues. CDR1 and CDR2 (germline): DFQATT, SNEGSKA (reference sequence). Trimming at V came to 6 bases and at J to 7 bases, leaving 9 bases not matched to a gene. CDR3 sequence (DNA): TGCAGTGCGATGACAGGGGGCGTAGGGAATGAGCAGTTCTTC. Amino acid sequence: CSAMTGGVGNEQFF.

The rearrangement uses TRBV20-1 and TRBJ1-5, with 8 nucleotides matching TRBD1. Germline CDR1 DFQATT, CDR2 SNEGSKA (reference sequence). This CDR3 is built from 18 residues. Trimming removed 2 bases from V and 5 bases from J; junction bases left unmatched: 17. CDR3 sequence reads: CSARPTDRDNVGHQPQHF. CDR3 DNA sequence: TGCAGTGCTAGACCGACGGACAGGGACAACGTGGGACATCAGCCCCAGCATTTT.

This clonotype has just a few counts. The gene calls are TRBV28 and TRBJ2-2; 9 bases align to TRBD2. This CDR3 has 17 amino acids. Trimming removed 3 bases from V and 2 bases from J; junction bases left unmatched: 7. Germline V lookup: CDR1 MDHEN, CDR2 SYDVKM. Here the CDR3 reads CASSFLAGGINTGELFF. In DNA, the CDR3 is TGTGCCAGCAGTTTTCTGGCGGGGGGGATTAACACCGGGGAGCTGTTTTTT.

The J gene is TRBJ1-4, the V gene TRBV20-1, with 9 positions matching TRBD1. Germline assignment: CDR1 DFQATT and CDR2 SNEGSKA (reference sequence). The CDR3 is made up of 14 amino acids. Unmatched junction bases numbered 7, after V lost 5 bases and J lost 6 bases. The chain's CDR3 is CSAVYTGGYEKLFF. The CDR3 DNA reads TGCAGTGCTGTCTACACAGGGGGCTATGAAAAACTGTTTTTT.

CDR3 sequence (DNA): TGCAGTGCTGGCACCGGACAGGATGAGCAGTTCTTC. Protein product: CSAGTGQDEQFF. The chain joins TRBV20-1 to TRBJ2-1; TRBD1 agrees at 7 bases. V lost 5 bases and J lost 8; bases outside the gene matches: 6. This CDR3 contains 12 residues. CDR1 is DFQATT, CDR2 SNEGSKA, per germline (reference sequence).

This clonotype was recorded a few times. The genes are TRBV7-2 and TRBJ2-7, with D uncertain. Trimming left V 1 base short and J 7 bases short, with 8 bases between. There are 12 residues in the CDR3. Per germline, CDR1 SGHTA and CDR2 FQGNSA. CDR3 nucleotide sequence: TGTGCCAGCAGCTTAGGTACGAATGAGCAGTACTTC. It codes for CASSLGTNEQYF.

The chain couples TRBV20-1 to TRBJ2-5; D is unclear. The V end was cut by 3 bases, the J end by 1 base, with 12 bases between. This CDR3 spans 14 amino acids. Germline assignment: CDR1 DFQATT and CDR2 SNEGSKA (reference sequence). As DNA, the CDR3 is TGCAGTGCTAGCTGGATGCTAACCCAAGAGACCCAGTACTTC. Translation: CSASWMLTQETQYF.

The J gene is TRBJ2-2, the V gene TRBV7-9; the match to TRBD1 covers 7 bases. CDR1 SEHNR and CDR2 FQNEAQ come from the germline V gene (reference sequence). The CDR3 consists of 17 residues. J lost 3 bases, V lost 0 bases, and 7 bases had no gene match. DNA for the CDR3: TGTGCCAGCAGCTTAGCGAGGGGGCTTCAGGACACCGGGGAGCTGTTTTTT. This sequence encodes CASSLARGLQDTGELFF. The full variable domain, its missing parts supplied by reference TRBV7-9 and TRBJ2-2, is DTGVSQNPRHKITKRGQNVTFRCDPISEHNRLYWYRQTLGQGPEFLTYFQNEAQLEKSRLLSDRFSAERPKGSFSTLEIQRTEQGDSAMYLCASSLARGLQDTGELFFGEGSRLTVL.

V gene TRBV6-1 combines with J gene TRBJ1-5; D is possibly TRBD1 (5 bases). V was cut by 8 bases and J by 6 bases, with 17 bases left in between. Germline values: CDR1 MNHNS, CDR2 SASEGT. CDR3 size: 14 residues. The CDR3 protein is CASGRREGFQPQHF. In nucleotides, the CDR3 is TGTGCCAGCGGACGGAGGGAGGGGTTTCAGCCCCAGCATTTT.

Details on this clonotype: The junction does not match germline at one end; this may be a read error. The chain is built from TRBV2 and TRBJ1-2; D unclear. Germline CDR1 is SNHLY and CDR2 is FYNNEI. CDR3 size: 15 residues. The CDR3 sequence: CASSEDFGDNYGHTF. CDR3 nucleotide sequence: TGTGCCAGCAGTGAAGACTTTGGGGATAACTATGGCCACACCTTC.

This clonotype appeared once. The chain carries TRBV7-9 and TRBJ2-3; tentatively, D is TRBD2 (5 bases). Trimming took off 0 bases at V and 6 bases at J, with 13 bases between the two ends. This CDR3 has 15 residues. Per germline, CDR1 SEHNR and CDR2 FQNEAQ (reference sequence). CDR3: CASSLASEAGDTQYF. The CDR3 DNA follows: TGTGCCAGCAGCTTAGCGTCGGAGGCTGGGGATACGCAGTATTTT.

This chain connects TRBV6-1 to TRBJ2-1; D gene uncertain. Germline V gene sequence: CDR1 MNHNS, CDR2 SASEGT. V lost 3 bases, J lost 5 bases, and 11 bases lay in between. The CDR3 contains 14 residues. Here the CDR3 reads CASSEGNLNNEQFF. CDR3 DNA sequence: TGTGCCAGCAGTGAGGGAAATCTTAACAATGAGCAGTTCTTC.

Comment on this clonotype: One end of the junction fails to match germline, which may point to a read error. The V and J genes are TRBV10-2 and TRBJ2-3; D not certain. This CDR3 comprises 17 residues. In germline, CDR1 is WSHSY, CDR2 SAAADI. CDR3 nucleotide sequence: TGCGCCAGCGATAACAGTCCTAATATTTTTCGCACGGATACGCAGTATTTT. This sequence encodes CASDNSPNIFRTDTQYF.

The CDR3 sequence: CSVDRGFTSSYNEQFF. The CDR3 DNA sequence: TGCAGCGTTGATCGGGGGTTTACAAGCTCCTACAATGAGCAGTTCTTC. This chain uses TRBV29-1 with TRBJ2-1; possible D gene TRBD2, 6 bases. V lost 3 bases and J lost 0, with 15 bases in between. Germline loops: CDR1 SQVTM, CDR2 ANQGSEA. This CDR3 contains 16 residues.

The chain recombines TRBV5-1 with TRBJ2-2; D not resolved. V was trimmed by 0 bases and J by 0 bases, leaving 9 bases between them. The CDR3 is made up of 16 amino acids. Germline V gives CDR1 SGHRS, CDR2 YFSETQ. The CDR3 bases are TGCGCCAGCAGCTTGGGGCCGAGGACGAACACCGGGGAGCTGTTTTTT. Residues: CASSLGPRTNTGELFF.

The chain links TRBV6-2 or TRBV6-3 to TRBJ1-1; D uncertain. This CDR3 has 14 residues. V was shortened by 0 bases and J by 2 bases, with 7 bases between the two germline ends. Germline CDR1 is MNHEY and CDR2 is SVGEGT. The CDR3 protein is CASSYSLINTEAFF. The CDR3 bases are TGTGCCAGCAGTTACTCGTTGATCAACACTGAAGCTTTCTTT.

This chain connects TRBV20-1 to TRBJ2-1; D remains ambiguous. Per germline, CDR1 DFQATT and CDR2 SNEGSKA (reference sequence). V gave up 6 bases and J gave up 10 bases, with 10 bases separating them. CDR3 size: 10 residues. The CDR3 loop is CSAGLDEQFF. For the CDR3, the DNA is TGCAGTGCCGGTTTGGACGAGCAGTTCTTC.

This clonotype was found many times. The CDR3 here is CASSPQVSEAFF. The CDR3 DNA follows: TGTGCCAGCAGTCCCCAAGTCTCTGAAGCTTTCTTT. The chain combines TRBV28 with TRBJ1-1; D not certain. CDR1 is MDHEN and CDR2 is SYDVKM in the germline V gene. The CDR3 extends over 12 amino acids. With 5 bases removed from V and 6 bases from J, the gap between germline ends came to 10 bases.